This T cell receptor beta chain was retrieved from a study of blood T cells in healthy people across ages. Study-wide results and limits: Strong correlation linked observed beta diversity and percent naive T cells. No conclusive comparison of naive versus antigen-experienced cells was possible with unsorted PBMCs.

The second PCR ran about 6 to 12 cycles with a sample-barcoded 5' primer and J-beta primers. TCRdb re-called the 5' RACE reads through MiXCR, storing one row per CDR3 protein. The repertoire holds hundreds of thousands of distinct CDR3 sequences, with roughly 50% as singletons. This CDR3 has 14 amino acids. Trimming cost V 2 bases and J 9 bases, with 14 bases left between them. CDR1 MRHNA and CDR2 SNTAGT come from the germline V gene. There are a few counts of this clonotype. The antigen is unknown. Caucasian, healthy and from Russia, the donors were aged between roughly 6 and 95. The specimen sequenced was blood. This TCR was sampled from a woman between 55 and 75 years old in good health. The chain employs TRBV6-4 and TRBJ2-1, with a weak D call TRBD1 (6 bases). The CDR3, as DNA: TGTGCCAGCAGTGACCAATCCTGGGGGCGTGAGCAGTTCTTC. Its protein product is CASSDQSWGREQFF.